This T cell receptor beta chain comes out of a study of cytomegalovirus exposure and HLA in healthy donors. Points from the study as a whole: The study found most TCR sequences rare, yet found some public TCRs in many donors.

Repertoires were generated with immunoSEQ multiplex PCR, while TCRdb's copy carries only in-frame clones and drops some. In the table there are roughly 250,000 clones, approximately 83% of which are singletons. For this clone: The antigen remains unidentified.

The CDR3 is 16 amino acids. Per germline, CDR1 PRHDT and CDR2 FYEKMQ (reference sequence). Trimming left V 5 bases short and J 0 bases short, with 13 bases between. This sequence was found in a woman aged 25 to 39 in good health and CMV-seropositive. Sequenced: PBMCs. The chain combines TRBV13 with TRBJ2-2; TRBD1 might be the D (6 bases). The CDR3 sequence is CASSESRTANTGELFF. The DNA for the CDR3 is TGTGCCAGCAGCGAGTCTAGGACAGCGAACACCGGGGAGCTGTTTTTT.